Here is one T cell receptor beta chain with its context. What it recognizes is unknown. This sample was included in a study of type 1 regulatory T cells. Whole-study context: T-allo10 is an in vitro-generated, Tr1-enriched CD4 T cell product specific for alloantigen.

TCRdb redid the calling of the reads with MiXCR, one entry per CDR3 protein. Of 55,000 to 65,000 distinct CDR3 sequences listed, approximately 60% are singletons. Study-level points and caveats: Compared with non-Tr1 cells, Tr1 cells showed a narrower TCR repertoire.

Trimming took off 4 bases at V and 5 bases at J, with 11 bases between the two ends. CDR1 DFQATT and CDR2 SNEGSKA come from the germline V gene (reference sequence). The CDR3 runs to 12 residues. The chain uses TRBV20-1 and TRBJ1-1; D remains unclear. This clonotype was obtained from a human donor in good health. The sequencing input was cultured non-Tr1 T cells, either the whole culture or a sorted T cell fraction (not recorded which). The chain's CDR3 is CSAKNQVTEAFF. CDR3 bases: TGCAGTGCTAAAAATCAGGTTACTGAAGCTTTCTTT.